This T cell receptor beta chain is from a study of beta chain features in type 1 diabetes (dated 2018 in TCRdb). Notes on the research overall: Mean age, gender distribution, total cell number and subset yield were not different between patients and healthy donors. A total of 107,917,701 sorted cells were examined across all samples, and the number of cells per subset was strongly correlated with RNA yield. In the study, TCRB repertoires of sorted circulating CD4+ T cell subsets from recently diagnosed type 1 diabetes patients were compared with those of matched healthy donors. Naive and central memory subsets were obtained from all 30 or so donors, but regulatory and stem cell-like memory subsets were isolated from only 8 patients and roughly eight healthy donors.

Findings and caveats that apply to the study as a whole: At VDJ recombination sites, type 1 diabetes patients had fewer insertions and more deleted nucleotides, which implies abnormalities in thymic rearrangement. Because cDNA was sequenced instead of genomic DNA, activated cells with high expression could be over-represented, although the groups did not differ in activation or CD3 levels. In all four CD4+ subsets, TCRB CDR3 length was moderately but significantly shorter in type 1 diabetes patients. Because small numbers of individuals were included in the HLA sub-analyses, any influence of HLA type on TCRB rearrangement was left unresolved. Naive, central memory and regulatory TCRB repertoires appeared to be more alike among patients than among healthy donors. Shorter templates might have been favored by PCR, but patient and control samples were amplified and corrected together, so both groups would have been affected equally by any skew.

A note on this clone: The antigen this receptor binds is unknown. No qualities accompany the bases; no much larger clone lies one base away.

Spanning cysteine to phenylalanine, the CDR3 consists of 14 amino acids. This entry keeps only the CDR3 DNA: 42 bases, framed from base 1. Taken from the germline V gene, the CDR1 and CDR2 loops are SGHRS and YFSETQ. V is clipped by 4 bases and J by 7 bases, and the sequence between their germline boundaries is 17 bases long. The entire amount of isolated RNA was reverse transcribed using the High Capacity cDNA Reverse Transcription Kit, so the sequenced TCRB transcripts were expressed ones. Deep immunoSEQ sequencing was applied to naive, central memory and regulatory T cell samples, giving an average of roughly 3.5 million total reads per sample. Sorted cells were lysed in RLT buffer, and RNA was extracted using DNase-treated RNeasy Micro or Mini kits according to cell number. Each cell subset was processed separately to prevent cross-contamination, with patient and healthy donor samples processed together. TCRB sequences were amplified from cDNA with the immunoSEQ multiplex PCR, producing 87-bp fragments spanning the CDR3 region. Sequencing of the amplicons was performed on the Illumina HiSeq platform. In the source study's methods: Synthetic template baselines were used to correct PCR bias computationally, reads within Hamming distance 2 were collapsed, and singletons that could not be merged were discarded. Reads were aligned against IMGT to assign V, D and J genes, CDR3 length and insertions or deletions at six rearrangement sites. Within each subset, clonotype counts were normalized to sorted cell number, and only after that were true diversity and Gini coefficients computed with the tcR R package. The overlap coefficient, calculated on TCRB nucleotide sequences, was used to quantify repertoire sharing. TCRdb carries this immuneACCESS record with in-frame sequences only. Its versions omit some clonotypes, under half of them owing to an unresolved V gene in the studies checked, with the rest unexplained. D and trimming come from the DNA, and the V and J calls and clone size come from that table. The sample records some 70,000 clones, 49% of which are singletons. Of the sample, around 0.7% falls within the top ten clones.

Each donor gave one peripheral blood draw, averaging approximately 120 mL, which was collected into heparinised tubes. A BD FACSAria II and a panel including CD45RO, CCR7, CD25, CD127, CD95 and CD27 were used to sort naive, central memory, regulatory and stem cell-like memory CD4+ T cells. Every sorted population had a purity above 95%. PBMCs were isolated immediately by Lymphoprep density gradient centrifugation and stained directly without culture. So that batch effects would be minimized, each experiment stained and sorted samples in pairs, pairing one healthy donor with one patient. Sequenced material: central memory CD4+ T cells from blood. The sequence was collected from a man between 25 and 39 years old with type 1 diabetes. The V gene is TRBV5-1 and the J gene is TRBJ1-2; no D gene can be assigned with confidence. The sequenced DNA: TGCGCCAGCAGCCCCACCAGCGGGCGGGGTGGCTACACCTTC. This is translated as CASSPTSGRGGYTF. Beyond the CDR3, the reference TRBV5-1 and TRBJ1-2 genes provide the residues; the full variable domain reads: KAGVTQTPRYLIKTRGQQVTLSCSPISGHRSVSWYQQTPGQGLQFLFEYFSETQRNKGNFPGRFSGRQFSNSRSEMNVSTLELGDSALYLCASSPTSGRGGYTFGSGTRLTVV.